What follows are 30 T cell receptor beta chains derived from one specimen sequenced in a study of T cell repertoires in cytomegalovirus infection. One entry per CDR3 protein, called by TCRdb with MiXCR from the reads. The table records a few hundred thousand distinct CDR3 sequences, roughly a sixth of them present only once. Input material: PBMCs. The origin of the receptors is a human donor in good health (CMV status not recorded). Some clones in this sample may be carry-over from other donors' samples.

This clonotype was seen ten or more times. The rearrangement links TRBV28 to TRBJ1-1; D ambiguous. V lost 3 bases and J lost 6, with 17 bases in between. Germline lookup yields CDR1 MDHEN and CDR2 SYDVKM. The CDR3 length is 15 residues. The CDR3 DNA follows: TGTGCCAGCAGTTTCGGCCCGGTAGGGAATCCTGAAGCTTTCTTT. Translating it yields CASSFGPVGNPEAFF.

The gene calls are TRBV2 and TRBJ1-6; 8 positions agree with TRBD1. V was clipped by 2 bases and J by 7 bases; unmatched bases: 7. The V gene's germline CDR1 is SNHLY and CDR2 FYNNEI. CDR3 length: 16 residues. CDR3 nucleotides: TGTGCCAGCAGTGAATCCCCCAGGACAGGGAATTCACCCCTCCACTTT. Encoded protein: CASSESPRTGNSPLHF.

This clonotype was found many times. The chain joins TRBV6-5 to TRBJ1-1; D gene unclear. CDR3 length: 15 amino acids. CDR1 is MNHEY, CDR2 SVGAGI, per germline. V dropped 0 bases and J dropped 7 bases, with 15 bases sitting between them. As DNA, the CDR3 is TGTGCCAGCAGTTACTCTTTAAATCAAGGATTTGAAGCTTTCTTT. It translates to CASSYSLNQGFEAFF.

The CDR3 DNA reads TGTGCCAGCAGCCAATCCCGGACTAGCGGGGCCGACCACAATGAGCAGTTCTTC. Translation gives CASSQSRTSGADHNEQFF. The rearrangement uses TRBV3-1 and TRBJ2-1; 12 nucleotides match TRBD2. The trim removed 2 bases at V and 5 bases at J, leaving 10 bases unmatched. The germline V gene has CDR1 LGHDT and CDR2 YNNKEL (reference sequence). CDR3 length: 18 amino acids.

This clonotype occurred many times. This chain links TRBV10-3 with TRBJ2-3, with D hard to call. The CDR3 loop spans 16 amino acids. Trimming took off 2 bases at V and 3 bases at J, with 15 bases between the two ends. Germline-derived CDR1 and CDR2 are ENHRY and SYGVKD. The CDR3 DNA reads TGTGCCATCAGTGAGCCCCCTCAACGAAGAACAGATACGCAGTATTTT. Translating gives CAISEPPQRRTDTQYF.

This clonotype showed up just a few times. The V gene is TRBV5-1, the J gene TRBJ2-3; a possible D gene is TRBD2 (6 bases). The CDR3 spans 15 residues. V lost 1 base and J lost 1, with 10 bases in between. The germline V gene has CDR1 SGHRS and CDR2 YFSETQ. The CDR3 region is CASSLSTGGTDTQYF. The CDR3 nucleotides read TGCGCCAGCAGCTTGTCCACGGGGGGCACAGATACGCAGTATTTT.

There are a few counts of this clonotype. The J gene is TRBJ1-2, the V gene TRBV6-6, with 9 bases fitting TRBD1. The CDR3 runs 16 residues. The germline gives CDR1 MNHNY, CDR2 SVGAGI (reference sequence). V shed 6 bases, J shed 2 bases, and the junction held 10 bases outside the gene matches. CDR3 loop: CASSAGTGSLNYGYTF. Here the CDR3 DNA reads TGTGCCAGCAGCGCCGGGACAGGGTCTTTAAACTATGGCTACACCTTC.

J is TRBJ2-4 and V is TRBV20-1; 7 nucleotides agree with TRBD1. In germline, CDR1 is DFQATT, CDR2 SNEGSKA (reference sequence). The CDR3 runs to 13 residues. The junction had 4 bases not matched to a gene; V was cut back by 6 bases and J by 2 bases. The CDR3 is CSARGTTKNIQYF. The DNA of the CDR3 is TGCAGTGCCAGGGGGACAACCAAAAACATTCAGTACTTC.

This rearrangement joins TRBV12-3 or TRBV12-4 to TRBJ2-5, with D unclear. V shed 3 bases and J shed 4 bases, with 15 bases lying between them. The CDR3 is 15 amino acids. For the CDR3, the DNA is TGTGCCAGCAGTTTCACGCGTGTTGTCGGAGAGACCCAGTACTTC. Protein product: CASSFTRVVGETQYF.

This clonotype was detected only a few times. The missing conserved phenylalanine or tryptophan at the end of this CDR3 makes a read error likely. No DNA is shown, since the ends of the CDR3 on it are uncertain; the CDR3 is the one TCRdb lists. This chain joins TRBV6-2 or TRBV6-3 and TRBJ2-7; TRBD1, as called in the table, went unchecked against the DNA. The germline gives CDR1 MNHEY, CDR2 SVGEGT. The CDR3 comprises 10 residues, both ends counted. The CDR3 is CASSQDAGRL.

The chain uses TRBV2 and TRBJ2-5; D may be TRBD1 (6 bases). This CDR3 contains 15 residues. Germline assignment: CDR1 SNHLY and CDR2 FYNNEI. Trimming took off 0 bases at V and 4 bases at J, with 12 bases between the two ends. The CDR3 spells CASSEAVGRGETQYF. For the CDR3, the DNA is TGTGCCAGCAGTGAAGCGGTAGGCAGGGGAGAGACCCAGTACTTC.

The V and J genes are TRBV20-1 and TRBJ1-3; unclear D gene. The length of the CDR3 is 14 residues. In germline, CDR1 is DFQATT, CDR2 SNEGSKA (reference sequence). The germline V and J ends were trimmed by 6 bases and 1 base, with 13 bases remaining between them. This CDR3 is CSASATLSGNTIYF. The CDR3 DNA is TGCAGTGCGAGTGCCACGTTGTCTGGAAACACCATATATTTT.

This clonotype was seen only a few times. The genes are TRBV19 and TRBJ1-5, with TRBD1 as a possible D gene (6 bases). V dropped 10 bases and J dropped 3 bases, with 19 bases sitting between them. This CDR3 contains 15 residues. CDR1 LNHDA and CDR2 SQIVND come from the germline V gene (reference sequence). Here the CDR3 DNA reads TGTGCCACGAAGAAAGGGGGGCAGAACAATCAGCCCCAGCATTTT. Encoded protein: CATKKGGQNNQPQHF.

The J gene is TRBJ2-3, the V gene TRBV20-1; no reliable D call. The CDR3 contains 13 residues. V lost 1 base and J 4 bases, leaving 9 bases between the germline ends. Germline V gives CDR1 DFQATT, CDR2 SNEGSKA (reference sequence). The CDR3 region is CSARGNGADTQYF. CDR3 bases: TGCAGTGCTAGAGGGAATGGCGCAGATACGCAGTATTTT.

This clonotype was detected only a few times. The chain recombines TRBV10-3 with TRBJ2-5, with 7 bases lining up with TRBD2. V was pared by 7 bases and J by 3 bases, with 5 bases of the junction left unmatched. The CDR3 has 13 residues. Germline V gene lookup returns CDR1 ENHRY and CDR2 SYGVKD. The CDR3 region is CAIKVAGEETQYF. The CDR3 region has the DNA TGTGCCATCAAGGTGGCGGGGGAAGAGACCCAGTACTTC.

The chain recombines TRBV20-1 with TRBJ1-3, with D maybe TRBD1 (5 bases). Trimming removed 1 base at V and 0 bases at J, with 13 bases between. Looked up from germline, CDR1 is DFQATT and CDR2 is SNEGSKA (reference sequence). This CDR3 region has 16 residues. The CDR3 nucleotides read TGCAGTGCTAGAGCCCAGGGCCTTAACTCTGGAAACACCATATATTTT. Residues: CSARAQGLNSGNTIYF.

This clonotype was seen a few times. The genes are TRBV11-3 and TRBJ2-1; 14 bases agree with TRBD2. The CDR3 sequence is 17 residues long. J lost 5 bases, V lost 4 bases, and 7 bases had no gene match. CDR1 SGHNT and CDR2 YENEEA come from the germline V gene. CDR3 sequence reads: CASSSGLAGGLHNEQFF. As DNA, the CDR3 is TGTGCCAGCAGCTCAGGACTAGCGGGGGGACTACACAATGAGCAGTTCTTC.

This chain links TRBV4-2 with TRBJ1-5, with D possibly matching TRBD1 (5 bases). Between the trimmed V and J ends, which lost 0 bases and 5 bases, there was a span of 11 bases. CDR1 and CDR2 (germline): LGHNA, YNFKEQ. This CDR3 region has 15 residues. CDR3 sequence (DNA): TGTGCCAGCAGCCAAGATCGAGGGGTGGATCAGCCCCAGCATTTT. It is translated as CASSQDRGVDQPQHF.

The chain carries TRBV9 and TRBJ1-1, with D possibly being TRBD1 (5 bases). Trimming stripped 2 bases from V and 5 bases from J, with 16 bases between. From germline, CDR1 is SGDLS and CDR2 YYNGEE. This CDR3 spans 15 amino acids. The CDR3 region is CASSVGPGPGTEAFF. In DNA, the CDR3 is TGTGCCAGCAGCGTGGGACCGGGGCCTGGAACTGAAGCTTTCTTT.

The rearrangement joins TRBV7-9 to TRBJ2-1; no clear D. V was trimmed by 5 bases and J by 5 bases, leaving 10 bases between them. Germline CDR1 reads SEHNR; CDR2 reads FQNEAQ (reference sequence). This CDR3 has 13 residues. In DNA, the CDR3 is TGTGCCAGCAGCCCTGGACGGAACAATGAGCAGTTCTTC. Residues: CASSPGRNNEQFF.

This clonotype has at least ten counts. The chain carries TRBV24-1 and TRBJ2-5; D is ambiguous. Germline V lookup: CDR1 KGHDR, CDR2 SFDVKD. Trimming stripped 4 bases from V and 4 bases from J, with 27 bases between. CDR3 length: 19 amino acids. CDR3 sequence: CATSESAAWDNGIPETQYF. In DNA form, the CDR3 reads TGTGCCACCAGTGAATCCGCCGCTTGGGATAATGGAATTCCAGAGACCCAGTACTTC.

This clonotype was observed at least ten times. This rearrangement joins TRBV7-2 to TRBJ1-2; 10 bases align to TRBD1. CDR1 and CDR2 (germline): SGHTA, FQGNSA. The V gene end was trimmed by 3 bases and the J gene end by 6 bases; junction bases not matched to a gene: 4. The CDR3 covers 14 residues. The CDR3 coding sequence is TGTGCCAGCAGCTTCCGGGACAGGGGAGATGGCTACACCTTC. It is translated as CASSFRDRGDGYTF.

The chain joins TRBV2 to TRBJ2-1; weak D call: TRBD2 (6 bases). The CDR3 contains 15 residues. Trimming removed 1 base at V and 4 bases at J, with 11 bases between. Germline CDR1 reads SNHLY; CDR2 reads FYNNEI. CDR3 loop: CASSEVGGFYNEQFF. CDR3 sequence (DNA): TGTGCCAGCAGTGAAGTCGGGGGATTTTACAATGAGCAGTTCTTC. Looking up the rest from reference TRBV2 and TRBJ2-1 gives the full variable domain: EPEVTQTPSHQVTQMGQEVILRCVPISNHLYFYWYRQILGQKVEFLVSFYNNEISEKSEIFDDQFSVERPDGSNFTLKIRSTKLEDSAMYFCASSEVGGFYNEQFFGPGTRLTVL.

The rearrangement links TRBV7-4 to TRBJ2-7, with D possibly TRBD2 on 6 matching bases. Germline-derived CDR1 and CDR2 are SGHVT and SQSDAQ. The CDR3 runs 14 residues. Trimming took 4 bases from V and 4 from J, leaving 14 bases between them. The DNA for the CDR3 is TGTGCCAGCAGCTCAATGGGACTGTCATACGAGCAGTACTTC. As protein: CASSSMGLSYEQYF.

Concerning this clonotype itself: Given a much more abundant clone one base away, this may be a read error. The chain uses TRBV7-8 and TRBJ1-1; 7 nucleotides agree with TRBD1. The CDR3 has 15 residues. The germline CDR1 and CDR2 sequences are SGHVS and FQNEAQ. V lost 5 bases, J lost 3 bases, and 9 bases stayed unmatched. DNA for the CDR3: TGTGCCAGCAGCGACGCAGGGGGGAAGGACACTGAAGCTTTCTTT. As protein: CASSDAGGKDTEAFF. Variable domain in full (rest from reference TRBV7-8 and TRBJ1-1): GAGVSQSPRYKVAKRGQDVALRCDPISGHVSLFWYQQALGQGPEFLTYFQNEAQLDKSGLPSDRFFAERPEGSVSTLKIQRTQQEDSAVYLCASSDAGGKDTEAFFGQGTRLTVV.

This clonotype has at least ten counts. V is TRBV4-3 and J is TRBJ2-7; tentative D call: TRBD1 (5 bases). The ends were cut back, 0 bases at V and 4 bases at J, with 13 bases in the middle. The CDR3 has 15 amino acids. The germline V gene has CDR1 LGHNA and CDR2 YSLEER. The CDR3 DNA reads TGCGCCAGCAGCCAAGAAGGCGACAGACGTTACGAGCAGTACTTC. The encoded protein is CASSQEGDRRYEQYF.

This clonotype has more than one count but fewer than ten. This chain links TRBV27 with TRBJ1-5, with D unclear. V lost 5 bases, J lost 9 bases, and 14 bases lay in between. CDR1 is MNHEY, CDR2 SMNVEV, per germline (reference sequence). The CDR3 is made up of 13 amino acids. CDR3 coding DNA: TGTGCCAGCAGTCCTAGACGAGATCGGCCCCAGCATTTT. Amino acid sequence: CASSPRRDRPQHF.

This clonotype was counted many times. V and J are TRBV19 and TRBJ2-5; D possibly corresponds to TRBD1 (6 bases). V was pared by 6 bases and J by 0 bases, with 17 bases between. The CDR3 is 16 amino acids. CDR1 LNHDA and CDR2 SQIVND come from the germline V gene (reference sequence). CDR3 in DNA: TGTGCCAGTAGCCCTGGGGGACACCCGTACCAAGAGACCCAGTACTTC. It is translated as CASSPGGHPYQETQYF.

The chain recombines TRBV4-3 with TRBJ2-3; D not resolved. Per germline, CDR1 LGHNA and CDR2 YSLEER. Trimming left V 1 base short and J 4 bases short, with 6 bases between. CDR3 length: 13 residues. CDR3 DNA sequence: TGCGCCAGCAGCCAAGGAGAGGCAGATACGCAGTATTTT. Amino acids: CASSQGEADTQYF.

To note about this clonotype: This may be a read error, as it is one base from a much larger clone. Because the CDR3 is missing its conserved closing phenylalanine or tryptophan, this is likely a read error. The CDR3 here is CASSQGLRGYTL. CDR3 in DNA: TGTGCCAGCAGCCAAGGATTGAGAGGCTACACCTTA. The rearrangement joins TRBV6-8 to TRBJ1-2; D is uncertain. V dropped 6 bases and J dropped 8 bases, with 13 bases sitting between them. Germline values: CDR1 MNHGY, CDR2 SAAAGT. The CDR3 contains 12 residues.